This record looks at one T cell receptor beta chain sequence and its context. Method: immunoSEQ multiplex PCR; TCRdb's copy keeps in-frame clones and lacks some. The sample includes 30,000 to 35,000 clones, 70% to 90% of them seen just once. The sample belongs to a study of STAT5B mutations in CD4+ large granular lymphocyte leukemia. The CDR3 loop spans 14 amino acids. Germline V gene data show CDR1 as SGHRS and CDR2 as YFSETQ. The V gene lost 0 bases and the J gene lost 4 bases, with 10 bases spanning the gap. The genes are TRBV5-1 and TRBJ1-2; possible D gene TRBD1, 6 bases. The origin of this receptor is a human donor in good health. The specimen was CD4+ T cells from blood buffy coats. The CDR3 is CASSLDRVIYGYTF. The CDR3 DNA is TGCGCCAGCAGCTTGGACAGGGTCATCTATGGCTACACCTTC. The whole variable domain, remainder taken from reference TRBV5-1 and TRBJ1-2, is KAGVTQTPRYLIKTRGQQVTLSCSPISGHRSVSWYQQTPGQGLQFLFEYFSETQRNKGNFPGRFSGRQFSNSRSEMNVSTLELGDSALYLCASSLDRVIYGYTFGSGTRLTVV.